Listed below are T cell receptor beta chains from one sample, sequenced in a study of blood T cell repertoires in COVID-19. Assay used: immunoSEQ multiplex PCR; TCRdb lists only in-frame clones, some missing. The table has 200,000 to 250,000 clones, about 90% seen once. Source material: peripheral blood. The origin of the receptors is a man between 18 and 35 years old with active or convalescent COVID-19. Each CDR3 is given with its conserved first and last residue. Each record gives: D gene, J gene, clone size, V gene, CDR3 protein, CDR3 DNA. A D gene is named only where the DNA matches it firmly. For some rows the clone size is stated as once, few or many, or as a class when expanded; others skip it.

TRBD1 TRBJ1-2 NA TRBV6-5 CASREDRDYGYTF TGTGCCAGCAGGGAGGACAGGGACTATGGCTACACCTTC
TRBD1 TRBJ1-4 NA TRBV29-1 CSFRTGPNEKLFF TGCAGCTTCCGGACAGGGCCCAATGAAAAACTGTTTTTT
NA TRBJ1-2 once TRBV3-1/TRBV3-2 CASAQGPNGYTF TGTGCCAGCGCTCAGGGTCCAAATGGCTACACCTTC
TRBD2 TRBJ2-2 NA TRBV11-2 CASRGNLAGSLAGELFF TGTGCCAGCAGGGGGAATCTAGCGGGAAGTTTAGCCGGGGAGCTGTTTTTT
TRBD1 TRBJ1-1 NA TRBV5-6 CASSLDRGTEAFF TGTGCCAGCAGCTTGGACAGGGGCACTGAAGCTTTCTTT
NA TRBJ2-3 NA TRBV7-2 CASSLWGGAPTDTQYF TGTGCCAGCAGTTTGTGGGGCGGGGCCCCCACAGATACGCAGTATTTT
NA TRBJ1-1 few TRBV6-6 CASRTREAFF TGTGCCAGCAGGACGAGGGAAGCTTTCTTT
NA TRBJ2-2 few TRBV19 CASTLLGQLFF TGTGCCAGTACTCTTCTCGGTCAGCTGTTTTTT
NA TRBJ2-1 NA TRBV5-4 CASSTTVGGPGYKNEQFF TGTGCCAGCAGCACAACGGTGGGGGGGCCCGGGTATAAGAATGAGCAGTTCTTC
NA TRBJ2-6 few TRBV28 CASLPQRGLSGANVLTF TGTGCCAGCCTTCCCCAACGCGGACTGTCTGGGGCCAACGTCCTGACTTTC
TRBD1 TRBJ1-2 NA TRBV7-6 CASSLEGQGDHVHGYTF TGTGCCAGCAGCTTAGAGGGACAGGGAGACCATGTGCATGGCTACACCTTC
NA TRBJ2-3 NA TRBV11-2 CASSARADRSADTQYF TGTGCCAGCAGCGCACGAGCCGACAGGAGCGCAGATACGCAGTATTTT
NA TRBJ1-2 few TRBV6-5 CASSKAGVAYGYTF TGTGCCAGCAGTAAGGCAGGGGTTGCTTACGGCTACACCTTC
NA TRBJ1-6 once TRBV18 CASSPLQYNSPLHF TGTGCCAGCTCACCACTCCAGTATAATTCACCCCTCCACTTT
NA TRBJ1-1 NA TRBV27 CASSFLTLGRNTEAFF TGTGCCAGCAGTTTTCTGACCCTTGGGCGGAACACTGAAGCTTTCTTT
TRBD1 TRBJ2-7 NA TRBV2 CASRPGTVSTYEQYF TGTGCCAGCAGACCCGGGACAGTTTCTACCTACGAGCAGTACTTC
NA TRBJ2-7 NA TRBV5-6 CASSGGRQAVYEQYF TGTGCCAGCAGTGGGGGTAGACAGGCCGTCTACGAGCAGTACTTC
NA TRBJ1-1 NA TRBV7-2 CASSLQAGMNTEAFF TGTGCCAGCAGCTTACAGGCAGGGATGAACACTGAAGCTTTCTTT
TRBD1 TRBJ2-7 NA TRBV4-2 CASSLAGTGGTDEQYF TGTGCCAGCAGCCTCGCCGGGACAGGGGGAACTGACGAGCAGTACTTC
NA TRBJ2-3 NA TRBV30 CAWTYRGTDTQYF TGTGCCTGGACCTATAGAGGCACAGATACGCAGTATTTT
TRBD2 TRBJ2-1 NA TRBV5-4 CASSHPLAVSYNEQFF TGTGCCAGCAGCCACCCCCTAGCGGTCTCCTACAATGAGCAGTTCTTC
TRBD1 TRBJ1-1 NA TRBV7-2 CASSPKTGENTEAFF TGTGCCAGCAGCCCAAAAACAGGGGAGAACACTGAAGCTTTCTTT
NA TRBJ1-5 NA TRBV28 CASSPGIFNQPQHF TGTGCCAGCAGCCCGGGAATTTTCAATCAGCCCCAGCATTTT
TRBD1 TRBJ2-7 NA TRBV2 CASSEASSGGQYEQYF TGTGCCAGCAGTGAAGCGTCGTCAGGGGGCCAGTACGAGCAGTACTTC
TRBD2 TRBJ2-3 NA TRBV28 CASSSPGGVRDTQYF TGTGCCAGCAGTTCTCCGGGGGGTGTTAGAGATACGCAGTATTTT
NA TRBJ2-6 NA TRBV7-2 CASSLVSGEGARANVLTF TGTGCCAGCAGCTTAGTTAGCGGTGAGGGGGCTAGGGCCAACGTCCTGACTTTC
NA TRBJ2-1 NA TRBV29-1 CSVEDRGYNEQFF TGCAGCGTTGAGGACAGAGGCTACAATGAGCAGTTCTTC
TRBD2 TRBJ2-7 many TRBV3-1/TRBV3-2 CASSQGAGAFYEQYF TGTGCCAGCAGCCAAGGGGCGGGAGCGTTCTACGAGCAGTACTTC
NA TRBJ1-5 NA TRBV28 CASSRDSNQPQHF TGTGCCAGCAGTAGGGACTCCAATCAGCCCCAGCATTTT
TRBD2 TRBJ2-3 NA TRBV7-2 CASSLSGNFGTQYF TGTGCCAGCAGCCTTAGCGGGAATTTTGGTACGCAGTATTTT
NA TRBJ2-3 NA TRBV9 CASSAEADTQYF TGTGCCAGCAGCGCGGAGGCAGATACGCAGTATTTT
NA TRBJ2-3 NA TRBV19 CASSTGRTVFTQYF TGTGCCAGTAGTACAGGCCGGACAGTATTTACGCAGTATTTT
TRBD2 TRBJ2-7 NA TRBV7-2 CASSELAGAREFVEF TGTGCCAGCAGCGAACTAGCGGGAGCCAGGGAGTTTGTAGAATTC
TRBD2 TRBJ2-1 once TRBV7-9 CASSVTGGWRERVQFF TGTGCCAGCAGCGTGACGGGCGGTTGGCGGGAGAGGGTGCAGTTCTTC
NA TRBJ1-1 once TRBV19 CASSISLGGGRPTMNTEAFF TGTGCCAGTAGTATATCCCTCGGGGGGGGCCGGCCTACCATGAACACTGAAGCTTTCTTT
NA TRBJ2-7 NA TRBV27 CASSKTGSWGEQYF TGTGCCAGCAGTAAAACAGGGTCCTGGGGCGAGCAGTACTTC
NA TRBJ2-7 NA TRBV30 CAWKEYEQYF TGTGCCTGGAAGGAGTACGAGCAGTACTTC
NA TRBJ1-1 NA TRBV27 CASSLSSGTSEAFF TGTGCCAGCAGTTTATCTTCTGGGACATCCGAAGCTTTCTTT
NA TRBJ2-2 NA TRBV29-1 CSAKTMGQITGELFF TGCAGCGCCAAAACCATGGGACAAATCACCGGGGAGCTGTTTTTT
TRBD2 TRBJ2-1 NA TRBV7-9 CASSTTPGLATRYNEQFF TGTGCCAGCAGCACAACCCCGGGACTAGCGACACGATACAATGAGCAGTTCTTC
NA TRBJ2-7 NA TRBV14 CASSQGTGEQYF TGTGCCAGCAGCCAAGGCACTGGCGAGCAGTACTTC
TRBD1 TRBJ1-5 NA TRBV6-6 CASSYGQGSNQPQHF TGTGCCAGCAGTTACGGACAGGGGAGCAATCAGCCCCAGCATTTT
TRBD1 TRBJ1-5 NA TRBV28 CASSSFMRLDRGASQPQHF TGTGCCAGCAGTTCGTTTATGCGGTTGGACAGGGGGGCCAGTCAGCCCCAGCATTTT
TRBD1 TRBJ1-5 NA TRBV9 CASSVGQGNQPQHF TGTGCCAGCAGCGTCGGACAGGGCAATCAGCCCCAGCATTTT
NA TRBJ2-1 once TRBV21-1 CASFNPAGTGGNEQFF TGTGCCAGCTTTAACCCCGCCGGGACGGGAGGCAATGAGCAGTTCTTC
TRBD2 TRBJ2-3 NA TRBV6-2/TRBV6-3 CASSYGSFQAGGPNTQYF TGTGCCAGCAGTTACGGGTCCTTCCAAGCGGGAGGGCCAAATACGCAGTATTTT
NA TRBJ1-2 NA TRBV29-1 CSVVRENYGYTF TGCAGCGTTGTCAGGGAAAACTATGGCTACACCTTC
TRBD1 TRBJ2-7 few TRBV19 CASSDGTVYEQYF TGTGCCAGTAGTGATGGGACAGTCTACGAGCAGTACTTC
NA TRBJ1-1 NA TRBV18 CASSPFDGTEAFF TGTGCCAGCTCACCGTTTGACGGGACTGAAGCTTTCTTT
NA TRBJ2-7 once TRBV28 CASSFRRGYSYEQYF TGTGCCAGCAGTTTCCGCAGGGGCTACTCCTACGAGCAGTACTTC
TRBD1 TRBJ1-5 NA TRBV18 CASSRDRSSGEPQHF TGTGCCAGCTCCAGGGACAGGTCCTCGGGTGAGCCCCAGCATTTT
TRBD1 TRBJ1-5 NA TRBV27 CASSPLGTVKGPQHF TGTGCCAGCAGTCCTCTAGGGACAGTCAAGGGGCCCCAGCATTTT
NA TRBJ1-4 NA TRBV5-1 CASSLTGSNEKLFF TGCGCCAGCAGCTTGACAGGCTCTAATGAAAAACTGTTTTTT
NA TRBJ1-1 NA TRBV5-4 CASSRGGAHTEAFF TGTGCCAGCAGCCGTGGGGGGGCGCATACTGAAGCTTTCTTT